This T cell receptor (beta chain) was obtained from a study of blood T cell repertoires in COVID-19. On the study more broadly: Some COVID-19 samples were acute and others convalescent; all came from the United States, Italy and Spain. PBMCs, B-cell-depleted T cells, or T cells provided the cDNA or gDNA that made up the material.

Original handling: Cell counts per sample came from amplifying reference gene primers. Libraries were prepared by immunoSEQ multiplex PCR; TCRdb keeps only in-frame clonotypes and omits some of them. The V and J calls and clone size are taken from that table; D and trimming were inferred from the DNA. The data hold 37,000 or so clones, with 89% observed a single time. Per germline, CDR1 SNHLY and CDR2 FYNNEI. V was clipped by 3 bases and J by 2 bases, with 8 bases between them. The CDR3 extends over 14 amino acids. The source material was peripheral blood. This TCR was recovered from a human donor in a cohort sampled during active COVID-19. The rearrangement links TRBV2 to TRBJ2-1; D possibly corresponds to TRBD1 (5 bases). The CDR3 loop is CASSEGRPYNEQFF. The CDR3, as DNA: TGTGCCAGCAGTGAGGGGCGGCCCTACAATGAGCAGTTCTTC. Together with reference TRBV2 and TRBJ2-1, the CDR3 gives the full variable domain: EPEVTQTPSHQVTQMGQEVILRCVPISNHLYFYWYRQILGQKVEFLVSFYNNEISEKSEIFDDQFSVERPDGSNFTLKIRSTKLEDSAMYFCASSEGRPYNEQFFGPGTRLTVL.